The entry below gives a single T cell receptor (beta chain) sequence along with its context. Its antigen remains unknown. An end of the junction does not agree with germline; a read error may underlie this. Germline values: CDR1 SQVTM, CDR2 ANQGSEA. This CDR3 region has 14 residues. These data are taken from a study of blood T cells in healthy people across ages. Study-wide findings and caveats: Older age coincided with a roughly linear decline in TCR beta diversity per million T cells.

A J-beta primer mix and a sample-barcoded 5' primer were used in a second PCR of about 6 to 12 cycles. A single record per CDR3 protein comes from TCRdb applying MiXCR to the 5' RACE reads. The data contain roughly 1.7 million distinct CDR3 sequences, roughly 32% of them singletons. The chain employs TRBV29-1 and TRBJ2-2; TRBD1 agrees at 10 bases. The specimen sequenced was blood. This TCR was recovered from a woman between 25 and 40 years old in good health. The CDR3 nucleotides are TGCAGCGTGGGACAGGGGTGGAACACCGGGGAGCGGTTTTTT. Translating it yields CSVGQGWNTGERFF.